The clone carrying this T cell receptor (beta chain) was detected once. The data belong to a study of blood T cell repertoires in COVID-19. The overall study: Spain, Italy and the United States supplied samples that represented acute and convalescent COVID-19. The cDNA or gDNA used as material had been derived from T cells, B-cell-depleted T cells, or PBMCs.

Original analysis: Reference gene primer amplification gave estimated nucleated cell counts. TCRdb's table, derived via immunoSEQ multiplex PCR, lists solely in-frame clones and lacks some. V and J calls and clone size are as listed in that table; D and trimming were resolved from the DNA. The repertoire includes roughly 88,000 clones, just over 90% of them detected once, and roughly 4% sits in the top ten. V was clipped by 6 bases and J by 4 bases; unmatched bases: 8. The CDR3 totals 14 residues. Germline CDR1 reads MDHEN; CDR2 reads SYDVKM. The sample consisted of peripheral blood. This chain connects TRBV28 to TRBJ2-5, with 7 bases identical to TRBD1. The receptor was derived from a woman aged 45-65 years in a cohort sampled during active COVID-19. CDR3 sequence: CASRDKGQIETQYF. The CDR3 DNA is TGTGCCAGCAGGGATAAGGGACAGATAGAGACCCAGTACTTC.